The clone carrying this T cell receptor (beta chain) was counted ten times or more. The antigen is unknown. The data belong to a study of spatial heterogeneity in lung cancer. The overall study: Sequence detection consistently recorded a greater number of beta-chain than alpha-chain sequences. Raw reads contained each unique TCR and UMI combination more than ten times on average. Study findings and constraints: Expanded tumor TCRs that were ubiquitous appeared in blood more at resection than follow-up.

Every TCR cDNA molecule bore its own unique molecular identifier. TCRdb reprocessed the 5' RACE reads with MiXCR, giving one entry per CDR3 protein. The table has about 21,000 distinct CDR3 sequences, around 4.6% seen once. The CDR3 has 13 residues. V lost 0 bases to trimming and J lost 4 bases, with 6 bases between them. Germline V CDR1 and CDR2: SGHTA, FQGTGA. This sample's time point: sample taken at primary tumor resection. Unsorted samples of tumor, nontumor lung or frozen PBMC had their whole RNA sequenced. The sequence was collected from a male donor with early-stage non-small cell lung cancer. The sequences come from PBMCs, collected at surgery. The rearrangement links TRBV7-3 to TRBJ1-1; no definite D call. The chain's CDR3 is CASSLTGSTEAFF. CDR3 nucleotides: TGTGCCAGCAGCTTAACGGGGAGCACTGAAGCTTTCTTT.